This passage covers 10 T cell receptor beta chains from one sample sequenced in a study of T cell responses to AZD1222 COVID-19 vaccine. Clones were sequenced by immunoSEQ multiplex PCR, and TCRdb holds only the in-frame ones, with some missing. Of roughly 200,000 clones in the sample, around 94% are singletons; the top ten hold around 1.5%. Material: peripheral blood, obtained 28 days after the second dose of the MenACWY control vaccine. The receptors come from an adult who received the MenACWY meningococcal vaccine as a control.

The chain carries TRBV10-3 and TRBJ2-2; D is ambiguous. The V gene's germline CDR1 is ENHRY and CDR2 SYGVKD. The V end lost 6 bases, the J end lost 6 bases, and 14 bases lay between the germline ends. The CDR3 totals 14 residues. The CDR3 coding sequence is TGTGCCATCAGAAGTGCGGACGGCCCCGGGGAGCTGTTTTTT. This translates into CAIRSADGPGELFF.

This clone was counted a single time. V is TRBV28 and J is TRBJ2-7; possible D gene TRBD2, 5 bases. Trimming left V 7 bases short and J 2 bases short, with 15 bases between. CDR1 and CDR2 from the germline V gene are MDHEN and SYDVKM. The CDR3 is 14 amino acids. The CDR3 here is CASNTANGAYEQYF. CDR3 bases: TGTGCCAGCAACACCGCCAACGGGGCCTACGAGCAGTACTTC.

The rearrangement links TRBV4-2 to TRBJ2-1; 12 nucleotides agree with TRBD1. The V segment lost 0 bases and the J segment 9 bases; nucleotides outside the gene matches: 6. This CDR3 has 16 residues. Per germline, CDR1 LGHNA and CDR2 YNFKEQ. As DNA, the CDR3 is TGTGCCAGCAGCCAAGATATAGGGACAGGGGGCGCTGAGCAGTTCTTC. Amino acid sequence: CASSQDIGTGGAEQFF.

The chain employs TRBV3-1 (or the pseudogene TRBV3-2) and TRBJ1-2; D is perhaps TRBD1 (5 bases). The germline V gene has CDR1 LGHDT and CDR2 YNNKEL (reference sequence). The CDR3 runs to 13 residues. V lost 8 bases and J lost 3, with 13 bases in between. CDR3: CASGRGIHYGYTF. CDR3 nucleotide sequence: TGTGCCAGCGGAAGGGGAATACACTATGGCTACACCTTC.

The J gene is TRBJ2-7, the V gene TRBV5-1, with D maybe TRBD2 (5 bases). Trimming took 2 bases from V and 2 from J, leaving 14 bases between them. The V gene's germline CDR1 is SGHRS and CDR2 YFSETQ. The CDR3 spans 15 residues. CDR3 region: CASSLPLGITYEQYF. The CDR3, as DNA: TGCGCCAGCAGCTTACCCCTCGGGATTACCTACGAGCAGTACTTC.

The chain has TRBV7-2 and TRBJ2-1; 11 nucleotides align to TRBD2. After removal of 5 bases from V and 5 bases from J, the junction contained 8 bases not matched to a gene. The CDR3 runs 16 residues. CDR1 is SGHTA, CDR2 FQGNSA, per germline. The CDR3 bases are TGTGCCAGCAGCCTACTAGCGGGAGCACCCCACAATGAGCAGTTCTTC. The encoded protein is CASSLLAGAPHNEQFF.

This sequence joins TRBV27 and TRBJ2-2; 10 bases map to TRBD1. The germline V gene encodes CDR1 MNHEY and CDR2 SMNVEV (reference sequence). The CDR3 extends over 19 amino acids. V lost 5 bases, J lost 1 base, and 13 bases stayed unmatched. In DNA form, the CDR3 reads TGTGCCAGCAGTACCCGAGCGCCAGGGACAGGGGTGAACACCGGGGAGCTGTTTTTT. Translation: CASSTRAPGTGVNTGELFF.

The rearrangement joins TRBV4-2 to TRBJ1-2, with D perhaps TRBD1 (6 bases). The CDR3 contains 15 residues. The germline gives CDR1 LGHNA, CDR2 YNFKEQ. Trimming cost V 0 bases and J 4 bases, with 12 bases left between them. Here the CDR3 reads CASSQDLTQGYGYTF. The CDR3 DNA sequence: TGTGCCAGCAGCCAAGATTTGACACAGGGCTATGGCTACACCTTC.

The V gene is TRBV9, the J gene TRBJ2-2; 12 bases agree with TRBD2. CDR3 length equals 19 residues. V was clipped by 0 bases and J by 0 bases; unmatched bases: 6. In germline, CDR1 is SGDLS, CDR2 YYNGEE. This chain's CDR3 is CASSVAPLAGGANTGELFF. In DNA form, the CDR3 reads TGTGCCAGCAGCGTAGCCCCACTAGCGGGAGGTGCGAACACCGGGGAGCTGTTTTTT.

The rearrangement joins TRBV28 to TRBJ1-6; the match to TRBD1 covers 7 bases. Germline CDR1 reads MDHEN; CDR2 reads SYDVKM. The CDR3 contains 13 residues. J lost 7 bases, V lost 7 bases, and 4 bases had no gene match. The CDR3 spells CASTQGVNSPLHF. CDR3 nucleotides: TGTGCCAGCACGCAGGGGGTGAATTCACCCCTCCACTTT.